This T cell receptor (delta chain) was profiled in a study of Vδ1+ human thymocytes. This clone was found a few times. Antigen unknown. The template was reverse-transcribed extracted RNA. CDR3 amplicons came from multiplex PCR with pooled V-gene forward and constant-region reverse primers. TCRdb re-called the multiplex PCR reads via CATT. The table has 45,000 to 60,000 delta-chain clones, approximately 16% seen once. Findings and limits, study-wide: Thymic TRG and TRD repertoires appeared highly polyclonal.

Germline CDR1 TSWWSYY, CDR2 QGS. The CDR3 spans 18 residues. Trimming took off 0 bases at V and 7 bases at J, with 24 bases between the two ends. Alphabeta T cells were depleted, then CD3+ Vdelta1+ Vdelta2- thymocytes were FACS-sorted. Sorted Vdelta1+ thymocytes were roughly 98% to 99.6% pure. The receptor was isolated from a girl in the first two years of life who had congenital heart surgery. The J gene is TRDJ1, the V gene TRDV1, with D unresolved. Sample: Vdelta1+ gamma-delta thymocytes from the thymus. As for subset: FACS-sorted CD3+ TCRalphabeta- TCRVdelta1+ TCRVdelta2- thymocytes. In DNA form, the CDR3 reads TGTGCTCTTGGGGAACTAGACCCATCGCCCAAACAGGGTGGTAAACTCATCTTT. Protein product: CALGELDPSPKQGGKLIF.